A single sample gave rise to the 30 T cell receptor beta chains below, sequenced in a study of lymphopenia after photon versus proton radiotherapy. Profiled with immunoSEQ multiplex PCR; TCRdb holds only in-frame clones, not every one. Of tens of thousands of clones in the sample, roughly 87% were seen once. The sequencing here drew on peripheral blood, taken from a patient treated with proton-based radiotherapy. The receptors derive from a man aged 80 or over with esophageal cancer.

The chain uses TRBV4-1 and TRBJ1-1; D call uncertain. Germline V CDR1 and CDR2: MGHRA, YSYEKL. V shed 2 bases and J shed 4 bases, with 14 bases lying between them. This CDR3 is built from 15 residues. In DNA form, the CDR3 reads TGCGCCAGCAGCCAACTCCAGCTCGGCGGCACTGAAGCTTTCTTT. Translation: CASSQLQLGGTEAFF.

The gene calls are TRBV4-1 and TRBJ1-1, with D unresolved. The CDR3 totals 15 residues. Germline CDR1 MGHRA, CDR2 YSYEKL. V lost 0 bases and J lost 4, with 12 bases in between. The CDR3 sequence is CASSQDSSYGTEAFF. In DNA form, the CDR3 reads TGCGCCAGCAGCCAAGATTCCTCTTACGGCACTGAAGCTTTCTTT.

The rearrangement links TRBV4-3 to TRBJ2-2, with TRBD2 identical over 7 bases. This CDR3 contains 18 residues. V gave up 0 bases and J gave up 5 bases; unmatched junction bases: 12. Germline V gene data show CDR1 as LGHNA and CDR2 as YSLEER. The CDR3 sequence is CASSQDRSPGLRTGELFF. The CDR3 DNA is TGCGCCAGCAGCCAAGACAGGTCACCGGGACTAAGAACCGGGGAGCTGTTTTTT.

The sample holds a few counts of this clone. The V and J genes are TRBV29-1 and TRBJ1-1; D gene uncertain. The length of the CDR3 is 13 residues. Germline-derived CDR1 and CDR2 are SQVTM and ANQGSEA. The CDR3 is CTLLPQMNTEAFF. The CDR3 DNA sequence: TGCACCCTTCTTCCTCAAATGAACACTGAAGCTTTCTTT.

For the CDR3, the DNA is TGTGCCAGCAGCCCTACAGGGGGCCAAAACATTCAGTACTTC. Translation gives CASSPTGGQNIQYF. J is TRBJ2-4 and V is TRBV7-3, with 9 nucleotides matching TRBD1. Looked up from germline, CDR1 is SGHTA and CDR2 is FQGTGA. The CDR3 length is 14 residues. Trimming at V came to 5 bases and at J to 5 bases, leaving 4 bases not matched to a gene.

The genes are TRBV5-1 and TRBJ1-2, with a tentative D call TRBD1 (6 bases). CDR1 and CDR2 from the germline V gene are SGHRS and YFSETQ. This CDR3 has 15 residues. V lost 0 bases to trimming and J lost 6 bases, with 15 bases between them. The CDR3 protein is CASSLEGGDYNGYTF. The CDR3 nucleotides read TGCGCCAGCAGCTTGGAGGGGGGCGATTACAATGGCTACACCTTC. The complete variable domain, with remaining parts taken from reference TRBV5-1 and TRBJ1-2, reads KAGVTQTPRYLIKTRGQQVTLSCSPISGHRSVSWYQQTPGQGLQFLFEYFSETQRNKGNFPGRFSGRQFSNSRSEMNVSTLELGDSALYLCASSLEGGDYNGYTFGSGTRLTVV.

The CDR3 loop reads CASSLTGVYEQYF. In nucleotides, the CDR3 is TGTGCCAGCAGCTTAACGGGAGTTTACGAGCAGTACTTC. The chain carries TRBV7-9 and TRBJ2-7; perhaps TRBD2 as D (6 bases). This CDR3 has 13 residues. Trimming left V 2 bases short and J 4 bases short, with 9 bases between. The germline V gene encodes CDR1 SEHNR and CDR2 FQNEAQ (reference sequence).

The chain joins TRBV7-9 to TRBJ2-3, with D tentatively TRBD1 (5 bases). There are 13 residues in the CDR3. V gave up 5 bases and J gave up 7 bases, with 13 bases separating them. Germline loops: CDR1 SEHNR, CDR2 FQNEAQ (reference sequence). CDR3 loop: CASSPTDKYTQYF. DNA of the CDR3: TGTGCCAGCAGCCCGACGGACAAATATACGCAGTATTTT. Looking up the rest from reference TRBV7-9 and TRBJ2-3 gives the full variable domain: DTGVSQNPRHKITKRGQNVTFRCDPISEHNRLYWYRQTLGQGPEFLTYFQNEAQLEKSRLLSDRFSAERPKGSFSTLEIQRTEQGDSAMYLCASSPTDKYTQYFGPGTRLTVL.

This chain connects TRBV5-1 to TRBJ2-7; 8 nucleotides line up with TRBD1. The CDR3 loop spans 15 amino acids. V shed 4 bases and J 2 bases; nucleotides not matched to a gene: 8. The germline V gene encodes CDR1 SGHRS and CDR2 YFSETQ. The CDR3 DNA reads as TGCGCCAGCAGCAGAACAGGGGGAGCAACCTACGAGCAGTACTTC. Translating gives CASSRTGGATYEQYF.

The V gene is TRBV27, the J gene TRBJ2-1; D not resolved. Germline V gene lookup returns CDR1 MNHEY and CDR2 SMNVEV (reference sequence). The V gene lost 6 bases and the J gene lost 2 bases, with 11 bases spanning the gap. This CDR3 comprises 14 residues. Here the CDR3 DNA reads TGTGCCAGCAGCGAATCTAACCCCTACAATGAGCAGTTCTTC. Protein product: CASSESNPYNEQFF.

The V call is TRBV5-4, the J call TRBJ2-2, with TRBD1 matching 7 bases. This CDR3 has 14 amino acids. J gave up 8 bases and V 4 bases, and 8 bases lay outside the gene matches. Germline V gene sequence: CDR1 SGHNT, CDR2 YYREEE (reference sequence). For the CDR3, the DNA is TGTGCCAGCAGCCAGACAGGGCCCGTTGGGGAGCTGTTTTTT. Its protein is CASSQTGPVGELFF.

This clone was counted once. The V and J genes are TRBV19 and TRBJ1-1; D uncertain. The V gene's germline CDR1 is LNHDA and CDR2 SQIVND (reference sequence). V was clipped by 2 bases and J by 8 bases, with 9 bases between them. The CDR3 is made up of 12 amino acids. CDR3 in DNA: TGTGCCAGTAGTATATGGGCAGGAGAAGCTTTCTTT. This sequence encodes CASSIWAGEAFF.

This chain links TRBV19 with TRBJ1-2; TRBD1 matches at 7 bases. The CDR3 loop spans 14 amino acids. Unmatched junction bases numbered 8, after V lost 7 bases and J lost 3 bases. Per the germline V gene, CDR1 is LNHDA and CDR2 is SQIVND (reference sequence). CDR3 residues: CASTPTGRDYGYTF. CDR3 in DNA: TGTGCCAGTACCCCGACAGGGAGGGACTATGGCTACACCTTC.

The V call is TRBV7-9, the J call TRBJ2-6; D is undetermined. Germline V gene data show CDR1 as SEHNR and CDR2 as FQNEAQ (reference sequence). The CDR3 runs 16 residues. The V gene lost 1 base and the J gene lost 2 bases, with 9 bases spanning the gap. CDR3 in amino acids: CASSLGLSTGANVLTF. The CDR3 nucleotides are TGTGCCAGCAGCTTAGGGCTGAGCACTGGGGCCAACGTCCTGACTTTC. The full variable domain, its missing parts supplied by reference TRBV7-9 and TRBJ2-6, is DTGVSQNPRHKITKRGQNVTFRCDPISEHNRLYWYRQTLGQGPEFLTYFQNEAQLEKSRLLSDRFSAERPKGSFSTLEIQRTEQGDSAMYLCASSLGLSTGANVLTFGAGSRLTVL.

The J gene is TRBJ1-4, the V gene TRBV7-2, with 7 bases identical to TRBD1. The junction had 3 bases not matched to a gene; V was cut back by 0 bases and J by 5 bases. There are 15 residues in the CDR3. The germline V gene has CDR1 SGHTA and CDR2 FQGNSA. As DNA, the CDR3 is TGTGCCAGCAGCTTAGCGTTCAGGGGGAATGAAAAACTGTTTTTT. Amino acid sequence: CASSLAFRGNEKLFF.

The chain couples TRBV27 to TRBJ1-6; unclear D gene. This CDR3 contains 15 residues. Germline V gene data show CDR1 as MNHEY and CDR2 as SMNVEV (reference sequence). V was trimmed by 3 bases and J by 2 bases, leaving 8 bases between them. The CDR3 spells CASSFRQAYNSPLHF. In DNA form, the CDR3 reads TGTGCCAGCAGTTTTCGCCAGGCCTATAATTCACCCCTCCACTTT.

A remark on this clone: At one boundary the junction diverges from the germline segment, which might be a read error. V and J are TRBV2 and TRBJ1-3; TRBD1 is a possible D gene (5 bases). CDR1 and CDR2 from the germline V gene are SNHLY and FYNNEI. The CDR3 spans 15 residues. CDR3 residues: CASSVGGQPGNTIYF. In DNA form, the CDR3 reads TGTGCCAGCAGTGTTGGTGGACAACCTGGGAACACCATATATTTT.

This clone was picked up a small number of times. The chain employs TRBV5-1 and TRBJ1-3; 7 bases fit TRBD1. The CDR3 consists of 14 residues. Losses at the gene ends were 4 bases for V and 3 bases for J; bases not matched to a gene: 4. Per the germline V gene, CDR1 is SGHRS and CDR2 is YFSETQ. The CDR3 sequence: CASSLGQLGNTIYF. The CDR3 nucleotides are TGCGCCAGCAGCCTGGGACAGCTTGGAAACACCATATATTTT.

V usage is TRBV7-2 and J usage is TRBJ1-6; 9 bases fit TRBD1. There are 15 residues in the CDR3. V gave up 5 bases and J gave up 14 bases; unmatched junction bases: 13. Germline-derived CDR1 and CDR2 are SGHTA and FQGNSA. This CDR3 reads CASSRAGDRASSLHF. CDR3 nucleotide sequence: TGTGCCAGCAGCCGTGCGGGGGACAGGGCTTCGTCCCTCCACTTT. Together with reference TRBV7-2 and TRBJ1-6, the CDR3 gives the full variable domain: GAGVSQSPSNKVTEKGKDVELRCDPISGHTALYWYRQSLGQGLEFLIYFQGNSAPDKSGLPSDRFSAERTGGSVSTLTIQRTQQEDSAVYLCASSRAGDRASSLHFGNGTRLTVT.

This clone came up a few times. V is TRBV14 and J is TRBJ2-1; TRBD2 agrees at 10 bases. There are 18 residues in the CDR3. CDR1 SGHDN and CDR2 FVKESK come from the germline V gene. V lost 0 bases, J lost 4 bases, and 9 bases stayed unmatched. The CDR3 loop is CASSQDYSAGGPYNEQFF. Written as DNA, the CDR3 is TGTGCCAGCAGCCAAGATTACTCAGCGGGGGGGCCTTACAATGAGCAGTTCTTC.

The chain recombines TRBV6-1 with TRBJ1-1; D remains unclear. The V end lost 5 bases, the J end lost 3 bases, and 4 bases lay between the germline ends. This CDR3 region has 11 residues. Germline V gene lookup returns CDR1 MNHNS and CDR2 SASEGT. CDR3 sequence (DNA): TGTGCCAGCAGTCTCTACACTGAAGCTTTCTTT. Translated, it gives CASSLYTEAFF.

The chain carries TRBV7-9 and TRBJ1-5, with D hard to call. This CDR3 region has 12 residues. Trimming took off 3 bases at V and 5 bases at J, with 5 bases between the two ends. The germline V gene encodes CDR1 SEHNR and CDR2 FQNEAQ (reference sequence). The chain's CDR3 is CASSFPDQPQHF. CDR3 nucleotides: TGTGCCAGCAGCTTCCCGGATCAGCCCCAGCATTTT.

V and J are TRBV6-5 and TRBJ2-7; D possibly corresponds to TRBD2 (6 bases). From germline, CDR1 is MNHEY and CDR2 SVGAGI. CDR3 size: 14 residues. V lost 5 bases to trimming and J lost 5 bases, with 16 bases between them. CDR3 region: CASSEGEEGNEQYF. DNA for the CDR3: TGTGCCAGCAGTGAAGGGGAGGAGGGTAACGAGCAGTACTTC.

The chain couples TRBV7-2 to TRBJ2-7; either TRBD1 or TRBD2 may fit D (5 bases each). There are 14 residues in the CDR3. Trimming pared 5 bases from V and 2 bases from J, leaving 13 bases between. Germline V CDR1 and CDR2: SGHTA, FQGNSA. CDR3 in amino acids: CASSNRDGTYEQYF. As DNA, the CDR3 is TGTGCCAGCAGCAACCGGGACGGAACCTACGAGCAGTACTTC.

V usage is TRBV5-1 and J usage is TRBJ2-1; D not certain. The germline gives CDR1 SGHRS, CDR2 YFSETQ. This CDR3 has 14 amino acids. V gave up 4 bases and J gave up 4 bases, with 12 bases separating them. This CDR3 is CASSPATTYNEQFF. The DNA of the CDR3 is TGCGCCAGCAGCCCGGCCACTACTTACAATGAGCAGTTCTTC.

The chain uses TRBV19 and TRBJ1-4, with D perhaps TRBD1 (5 bases). Looked up from germline, CDR1 is LNHDA and CDR2 is SQIVND (reference sequence). The CDR3 extends over 14 amino acids. V lost 4 bases and J 5 bases, leaving 11 bases between the germline ends. The CDR3 loop is CASSRGAFNEKLFF. DNA of the CDR3: TGTGCCAGTAGTAGAGGGGCCTTCAATGAAAAACTGTTTTTT.

This clone was seen a handful of times. The rearrangement links TRBV28 to TRBJ1-2; D ambiguous. Trimming took off 7 bases at V and 4 bases at J, with 10 bases between the two ends. Looked up from germline, CDR1 is MDHEN and CDR2 is SYDVKM. CDR3 size: 12 residues. The CDR3 here is CASTLESYGYTF. Written as DNA, the CDR3 is TGTGCCAGCACCTTGGAGAGCTATGGCTACACCTTC.

The rearrangement joins TRBV21-1 to TRBJ2-7; the tabulated D call, TRBD1, remains unverified against the DNA. TRBV21-1 is assigned pseudogene status. The CDR3 has 16 amino acids. The CDR3 spells CASSRKDRVIVYEQYF. CDR3 coding DNA: TGTGCCAGCAGCAGGAAGGACAGGGTCATTGTTTACGAGCAGTACTTC.

The chain carries TRBV6-5 and TRBJ1-5; 9 bases are a match to TRBD1. The CDR3 is 13 residues long. V dropped 4 bases and J dropped 7; count of bases not matched to a gene: 2. Germline CDR1 MNHEY, CDR2 SVGAGI. CDR3 in amino acids: CASSWDRAQPQHF. Written as DNA, the CDR3 is TGTGCCAGCAGTTGGGACAGGGCCCAGCCCCAGCATTTT.

The chain links TRBV14 to TRBJ1-1; TRBD1 is a possible D gene (5 bases). CDR1 is SGHDN and CDR2 is FVKESK in the germline V gene. This CDR3 spans 13 amino acids. V was cut by 2 bases and J by 7 bases, with 11 bases left in between. CDR3 loop: CASSQSGVGEAFF. The CDR3 DNA sequence: TGTGCCAGCAGCCAATCGGGGGTAGGTGAAGCTTTCTTT.